This entry lists 5 T cell receptor beta chains sequenced from one sample in a study of OX40 agonist ivuxolimab in advanced cancers. Some clones are missing from TCRdb's copy, which holds only in-frame ones; the method was immunoSEQ multiplex PCR. The profile covers about 19,000 clones, with under 70% appearing a single time and 9.5% to 15% taken by the ten largest. Here the sequenced sample was CD4+ or CD8+ T cells sorted from blood, taken in a trial of the OX40 agonist ivuxolimab. These receptors originate from an adult with an advanced solid tumor such as melanoma, head and neck, liver or kidney cancer.

This chain connects TRBV6-5 to TRBJ1-2, with 7 bases lining up with TRBD1. The CDR3 contains 12 residues. Germline V CDR1 and CDR2: MNHEY, SVGAGI. J lost 7 bases, V lost 4 bases, and 3 bases had no gene match. As DNA, the CDR3 is TGTGCCAGCAGTTCAGGGGGATTTGGCTACACCTTC. Translation gives CASSSGGFGYTF.

The rearrangement links TRBV14 to TRBJ2-3; D gene ambiguous. The CDR3 is 12 amino acids. The V end lost 2 bases, the J end lost 2 bases, and 2 bases lay between the germline ends. Germline CDR1 is SGHDN and CDR2 is FVKESK. DNA of the CDR3: TGTGCCAGCAGCCAAACCACAGATACGCAGTATTTT. Translation gives CASSQTTDTQYF.

This chain links TRBV15 with TRBJ2-3; 10 bases align to TRBD1. The CDR3 is made up of 19 amino acids. V lost 5 bases to trimming and J lost 0 bases; unmatched junction nucleotides: 14. CDR1 is LNHNV and CDR2 is YYDKDF in the germline V gene (reference sequence). DNA for the CDR3: TGTGCCACCAGCGAGGGACAGGGGCTTACGTATGTAAGCACAGATACGCAGTATTTT. Protein product: CATSEGQGLTYVSTDTQYF.

The gene calls are TRBV6-5 and TRBJ2-7; 8 nucleotides agree with TRBD2. Looked up from germline, CDR1 is MNHEY and CDR2 is SVGAGI. V was pared by 6 bases and J by 4 bases, with 5 bases of the junction left unmatched. This CDR3 contains 13 residues. The CDR3 is CASRSGTSYEQYF. In DNA, the CDR3 is TGTGCCAGCAGATCCGGGACTAGTTACGAGCAGTACTTC.

CDR3 in amino acids: CASSLVGGFDEQYF. The CDR3 coding sequence is TGTGCCAGCAGCTTAGTGGGGGGGTTCGACGAGCAGTACTTC. This sequence joins TRBV7-6 and TRBJ2-7; TRBD2 matches at 7 bases. This CDR3 has 14 amino acids. V shed 1 base, J shed 5 bases, and the junction held 5 bases outside the gene matches. In germline, CDR1 is SGHVS, CDR2 FNYEAQ.